This T cell receptor (beta chain) was captured in a study of OX40 agonist ivuxolimab in advanced cancers. Looking at the study overall: Ivuxolimab is an agonistic anti-OX40 (CD134) antibody, and patients were treated with it. Patients got intravenous ivuxolimab at 0.01 to 10 mg/kg every 2 weeks. Each dose-escalation patient presented with hepatocellular carcinoma, melanoma, renal cell or head and neck cancer.

The repertoire was sequenced with immunoSEQ multiplex PCR; TCRdb's copy has only in-frame clones and lacks some. The sample carries about 100,000 clones, approximately 91% recorded once. Prior autoimmune disease or systemic immunosuppression barred patients. The CDR3 has 15 residues. Germline V gene lookup returns CDR1 SGHVS and CDR2 FNYEAQ. The germline V and J ends were trimmed by 6 bases and 0 bases, with 12 bases remaining between them. This specimen consisted of CD4+ or CD8+ T cells sorted from blood, obtained in a trial of the OX40 agonist ivuxolimab. The chain recombines TRBV7-6 with TRBJ1-3; D remains unclear. The receptor comes from an adult with an advanced solid tumor such as melanoma, head and neck, liver or kidney cancer. The chain's CDR3 is CASSSGRNSGNTIYF. The CDR3 bases are TGTGCCAGCAGTTCCGGACGGAACTCTGGAAACACCATATATTTT.